What follows describes a single TCR beta chain. Its antigen is unidentified. This sample stems from a study of CD8 T cells in Susac syndrome. Study-level results: TCR sequencing and HLA analysis covered a relatively small number of individuals.

The CDR3 length is 14 residues. The junction had 6 bases not matched to a gene; V was cut back by 7 bases and J by 0 bases. Germline CDR1 reads SNHLY; CDR2 reads FYNNEI. TCR beta was sequenced from blood CD8+ and CD4+ T cells. In contrast to the negatively isolated CD8+ and CD4+ T cells, TEMRA cells were FACS-enriched. An input of about 0.5 to 1 ug of RNA was subjected to reverse transcription using random hexamers. A multiplex approach, immunoSEQ multiplex PCR, amplified TCR beta CDR3 across 54 Vbeta and 13 Jbeta. Via MiXCR, TCRdb re-called the immunoSEQ multiplex PCR reads, giving one row per CDR3 protein. This sample has around 130,000 distinct CDR3 sequences; approximately 96% occur once, and the top ten carry over 0.1%.

The sample comprised CD4+ T cells from PBMCs. The chain employs TRBV2 and TRBJ2-7; 7 positions match TRBD2. The TCR comes from a human donor with multiple sclerosis. The CDR3 region is CASTEASGSYEQYF. The CDR3, as DNA: TGTGCCAGCACCGAGGCTAGCGGCTCCTACGAGCAGTACTTC.